What follows are 16 T cell receptor beta chains derived from one specimen sequenced in a study of blood T cell repertoires in COVID-19. Clones were sequenced by immunoSEQ multiplex PCR, and TCRdb holds only the in-frame ones, with some missing. The data hold approximately 80,000 clones, with 88% observed a single time. Sequenced: peripheral blood. These receptor sequences come from a human donor in a cohort sampled during active COVID-19.

This chain joins TRBV24-1 and TRBJ2-3; D not certain. V was trimmed by 0 bases and J by 1 base, leaving 10 bases between them. The CDR3 is 16 amino acids. The germline CDR1 and CDR2 sequences are KGHDR and SFDVKD. In DNA form, the CDR3 reads TGTGCCACCAGTGATTTGAGGTTCGGAGGCACAGATACGCAGTATTTT. Translating gives CATSDLRFGGTDTQYF.

The chain uses TRBV5-4 and TRBJ2-6; D may be TRBD2 (7 bases). The CDR3 loop spans 17 amino acids. Looked up from germline, CDR1 is SGHNT and CDR2 is YYREEE (reference sequence). Trimming took 9 bases from V and 0 from J, leaving 19 bases between them. CDR3 sequence: CATTPEGGTSGANVLTF. The CDR3, as DNA: TGTGCCACCACTCCGGAGGGGGGGACCTCTGGGGCCAACGTCCTGACTTTC.

The chain recombines TRBV19 with TRBJ1-3, with 10 bases that match TRBD1. Germline CDR1 and CDR2: LNHDA and SQIVND (reference sequence). There are 16 residues in the CDR3. The ends lost 3 bases at V and 1 base at J; junction bases unmatched: 3. The CDR3 sequence: CASSIRTGGSGNTIYF. The CDR3 DNA reads TGTGCCAGTAGTATCCGGACAGGGGGTTCTGGAAACACCATATATTTT.

V and J are TRBV6-2 or TRBV6-3 and TRBJ2-1, with D possibly being TRBD2 (6 bases). Trimming cost V 3 bases and J 9 bases, with 15 bases left between them. The germline gives CDR1 MNHEY, CDR2 SVGEGT. This CDR3 comprises 14 residues. CDR3 nucleotides: TGTGCCAGCAGTTATCTGAGGATCGGGGGTGAGCAGTTCTTC. As protein: CASSYLRIGGEQFF.

Only a few counts were recorded for this clone. The chain combines TRBV7-8 with TRBJ1-1; D gene ambiguous. Trimming removed 5 bases from V and 4 bases from J, with 14 bases in between. Germline V lookup: CDR1 SGHVS, CDR2 FQNEAQ. This CDR3 is built from 14 residues. For the CDR3, the DNA is TGTGCCAGCAGCGCAACACAGCAAACCACTGAAGCTTTCTTT. Encoded protein: CASSATQQTTEAFF.

The chain uses TRBV14 and TRBJ1-3; D is uncertain. V lost 0 bases, J lost 8 bases, and 8 bases lay in between. Germline assignment: CDR1 SGHDN and CDR2 FVKESK. CDR3 length: 13 amino acids. The CDR3: CASSQDRSDTIYF. The CDR3 DNA reads as TGTGCCAGCAGCCAAGATCGGTCTGACACCATATATTTT.

V and J are TRBV19 and TRBJ1-3; 9 bases fit TRBD1. V trimming: 3 bases; J trimming: 2 bases; junction bases outside the gene matches: 14. CDR1 is LNHDA, CDR2 SQIVND, per germline (reference sequence). This CDR3 region has 19 residues. CDR3 nucleotides: TGTGCCAGTAGTATTGTCGGGACAGGGACTCAGAGGGCTGGAAACACCATATATTTT. This codes for CASSIVGTGTQRAGNTIYF.

The chain joins TRBV15 to TRBJ1-3, with TRBD1 matching 7 bases. The CDR3 totals 13 residues. Trimming took 3 bases from V and 8 from J; bases not matched to a gene: 4. CDR1 and CDR2 (germline): LNHNV, YYDKDF (reference sequence). The chain's CDR3 is CATSSRQGYTIYF. The CDR3 bases are TGTGCCACCAGCAGCCGACAGGGCTACACCATATATTTT.

The chain is built from TRBV5-4 and TRBJ1-6; D is possibly TRBD1 (5 bases). The CDR3 sequence is 14 residues long. CDR1 is SGHNT, CDR2 YYREEE, per germline (reference sequence). Trimming took off 0 bases at V and 10 bases at J, with 11 bases between the two ends. The DNA for the CDR3 is TGTGCCAGCAGCTTGGCGAGGGGAGGCTCACCCCTCCACTTT. Its translation is CASSLARGGSPLHF.

This clone was recorded once. The chain joins TRBV28 to TRBJ1-6; a weak D match, TRBD1 (5 bases). Trimming pared 3 bases from V and 4 bases from J, leaving 7 bases between. The CDR3 is made up of 14 amino acids. CDR1 MDHEN and CDR2 SYDVKM come from the germline V gene. The CDR3 region is CASSFDSYNSPLHF. CDR3 DNA: TGTGCCAGCAGTTTTGACAGTTATAATTCACCCCTCCACTTT.

V is TRBV28 and J is TRBJ1-6, with 8 bases lining up with TRBD1. Germline trimming cut 8 bases from V and 14 bases from J; bases unmatched to any gene: 5. CDR3 size: 11 residues. Per germline, CDR1 MDHEN and CDR2 SYDVKM. As DNA, the CDR3 is TGTGCCAGCGGAAGGACAGGGTCCCTCCACTTT. Encoded protein: CASGRTGSLHF. Supplemented by reference TRBV28 and TRBJ1-6, the full variable domain reads DVKVTQSSRYLVKRTGEKVFLECVQDMDHENMFWYRQDPGLGLRLIYFSYDVKMKEKGDIPEGYSVSREKKERFSLILESASTNQTSMYLCASGRTGSLHFGNGTRLTVT.

The chain couples TRBV28 to TRBJ2-1; 11 bases map to TRBD2. CDR1 is MDHEN, CDR2 SYDVKM, per germline. The junction had 11 bases not matched to a gene; V was cut back by 1 base and J by 9 bases. The CDR3 has 17 amino acids. CDR3 in DNA: TGTGCCAGCAGTTTATTGGTAGCGGGAGGGCCTCGTGGTGAGCAGTTCTTC. Amino acid sequence: CASSLLVAGGPRGEQFF.

The V and J genes are TRBV7-2 and TRBJ2-2, with 12 nucleotides matching TRBD2. CDR1 and CDR2 from the germline V gene are SGHTA and FQGNSA. The CDR3 is made up of 16 amino acids. After removal of 5 bases from V and 7 bases from J, the junction contained 8 bases not matched to a gene. The CDR3 bases are TGTGCCAGCAGCGAGAGACTAGCGGGAGTGGGCGGGGAGCTGTTTTTT. It translates to CASSERLAGVGGELFF.

CDR3 region: CASRRDRGLSEAFF. In DNA form, the CDR3 reads TGTGCCAGTCGCCGGGACAGGGGGCTCTCTGAAGCTTTCTTT. The rearrangement uses TRBV27 and TRBJ1-1; 12 bases match TRBD1. The CDR3 consists of 14 residues. V lost 9 bases and J lost 6; bases outside the gene matches: 8. The germline V gene encodes CDR1 MNHEY and CDR2 SMNVEV (reference sequence).

The V call is TRBV7-3, the J call TRBJ2-1; 9 nucleotides line up with TRBD2. V lost 5 bases to trimming and J lost 8 bases; unmatched junction nucleotides: 10. CDR1 is SGHTA and CDR2 is FQGTGA in the germline V gene. CDR3 length: 15 residues. In DNA, the CDR3 is TGTGCCAGCAGCCCTGGACTAGCGAGGACGGATGAGCAGTTCTTC. Encoded protein: CASSPGLARTDEQFF.

The chain is built from TRBV7-2 and TRBJ2-5, with D perhaps matching TRBD2 (7 bases). Deletions cut 4 bases from V and 5 bases from J, with 11 bases between. CDR1 and CDR2 from the germline V gene are SGHTA and FQGNSA. CDR3 size: 13 residues. CDR3 residues: CASSWGGRETQYF. The CDR3 DNA is TGTGCCAGCAGCTGGGGGGGCCGGGAGACCCAGTACTTC.